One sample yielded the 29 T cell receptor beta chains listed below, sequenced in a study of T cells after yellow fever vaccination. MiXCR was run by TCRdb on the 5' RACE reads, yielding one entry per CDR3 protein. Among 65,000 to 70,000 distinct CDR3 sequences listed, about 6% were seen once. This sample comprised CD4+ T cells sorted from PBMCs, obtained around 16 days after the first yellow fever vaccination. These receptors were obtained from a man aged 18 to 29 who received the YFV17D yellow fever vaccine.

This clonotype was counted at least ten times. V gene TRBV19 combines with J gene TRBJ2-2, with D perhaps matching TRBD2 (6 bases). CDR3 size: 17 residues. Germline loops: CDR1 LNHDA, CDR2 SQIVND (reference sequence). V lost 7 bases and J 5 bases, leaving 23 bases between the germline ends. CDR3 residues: CASTPEGLNPWTGELFF. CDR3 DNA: TGTGCCAGTACCCCGGAGGGTTTAAACCCTTGGACCGGGGAGCTGTTTTTT.

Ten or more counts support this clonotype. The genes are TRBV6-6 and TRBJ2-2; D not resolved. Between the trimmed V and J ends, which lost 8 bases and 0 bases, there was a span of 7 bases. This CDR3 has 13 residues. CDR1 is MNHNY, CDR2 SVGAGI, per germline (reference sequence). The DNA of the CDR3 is TGTGCCAGCGATACTCCGAACACCGGGGAGCTGTTTTTT. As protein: CASDTPNTGELFF.

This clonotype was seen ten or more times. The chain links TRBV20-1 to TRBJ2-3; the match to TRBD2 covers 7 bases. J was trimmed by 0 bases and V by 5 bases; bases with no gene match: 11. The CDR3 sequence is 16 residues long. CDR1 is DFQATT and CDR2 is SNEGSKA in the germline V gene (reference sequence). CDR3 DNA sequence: TGCAGTGCTGCCCTCCGGGCGGGAGCAAGCACAGATACGCAGTATTTT. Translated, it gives CSAALRAGASTDTQYF.

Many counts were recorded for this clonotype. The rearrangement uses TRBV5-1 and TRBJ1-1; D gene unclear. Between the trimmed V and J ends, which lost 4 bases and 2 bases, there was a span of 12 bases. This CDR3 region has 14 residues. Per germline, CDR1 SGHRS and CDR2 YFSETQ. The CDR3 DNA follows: TGCGCCAGCAGCACCCAACCTAGTAACACTGAAGCTTTCTTT. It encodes CASSTQPSNTEAFF.

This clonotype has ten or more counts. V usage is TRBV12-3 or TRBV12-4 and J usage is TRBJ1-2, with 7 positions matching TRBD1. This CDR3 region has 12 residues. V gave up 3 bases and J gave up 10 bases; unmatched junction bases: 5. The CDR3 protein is CASSFAGGDYTF. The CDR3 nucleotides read TGTGCCAGCAGTTTCGCAGGGGGGGACTACACCTTC.

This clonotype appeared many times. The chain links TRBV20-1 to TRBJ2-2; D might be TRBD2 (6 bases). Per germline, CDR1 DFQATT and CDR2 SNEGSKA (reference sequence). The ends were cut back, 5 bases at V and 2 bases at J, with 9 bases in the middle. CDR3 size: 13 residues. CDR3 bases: TGCAGTGCTGGGACTCCAAACACCGGGGAGCTGTTTTTT. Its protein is CSAGTPNTGELFF.

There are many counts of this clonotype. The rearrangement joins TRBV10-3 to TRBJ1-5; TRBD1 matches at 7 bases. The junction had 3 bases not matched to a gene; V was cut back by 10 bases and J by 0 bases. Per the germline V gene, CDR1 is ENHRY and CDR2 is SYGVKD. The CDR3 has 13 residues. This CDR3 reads CATRQGSNQPQHF. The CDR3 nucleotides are TGTGCCACCAGACAGGGTAGCAATCAGCCCCAGCATTTT.

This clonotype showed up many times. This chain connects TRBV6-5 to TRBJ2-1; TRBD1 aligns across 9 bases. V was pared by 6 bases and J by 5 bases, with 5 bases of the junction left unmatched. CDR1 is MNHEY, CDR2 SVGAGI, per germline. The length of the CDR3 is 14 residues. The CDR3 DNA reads TGTGCCAGCAGGTTCGGACAGGGGAACAATGAGCAGTTCTTC. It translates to CASRFGQGNNEQFF.

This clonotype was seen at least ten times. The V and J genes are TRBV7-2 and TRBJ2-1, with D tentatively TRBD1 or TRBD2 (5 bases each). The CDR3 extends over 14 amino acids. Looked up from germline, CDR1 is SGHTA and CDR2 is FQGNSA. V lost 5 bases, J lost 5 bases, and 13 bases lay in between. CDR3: CASSVKPGHNEQFF. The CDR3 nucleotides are TGTGCCAGCAGCGTAAAGCCGGGGCACAATGAGCAGTTCTTC.

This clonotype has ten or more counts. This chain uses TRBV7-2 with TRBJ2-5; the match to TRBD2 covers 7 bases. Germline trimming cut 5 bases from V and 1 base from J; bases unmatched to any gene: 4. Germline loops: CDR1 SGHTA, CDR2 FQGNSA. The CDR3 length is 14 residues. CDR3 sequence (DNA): TGTGCCAGCAGCCCTAGCGGATCCCAAGAGACCCAGTACTTC. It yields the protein CASSPSGSQETQYF.

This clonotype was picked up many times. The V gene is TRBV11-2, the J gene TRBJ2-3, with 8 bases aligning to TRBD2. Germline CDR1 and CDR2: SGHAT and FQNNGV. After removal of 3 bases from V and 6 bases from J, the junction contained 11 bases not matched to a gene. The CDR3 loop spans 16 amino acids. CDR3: CASSFLLAAPGDTQYF. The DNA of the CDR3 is TGTGCCAGCAGCTTCCTACTAGCGGCCCCGGGGGATACGCAGTATTTT. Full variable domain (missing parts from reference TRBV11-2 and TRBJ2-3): EAGVAQSPRYKIIEKRQSVAFWCNPISGHATLYWYQQILGQGPKLLIQFQNNGVVDDSQLPKDRFSAERLKGVDSTLKIQPAKLEDSAVYLCASSFLLAAPGDTQYFGPGTRLTVL.

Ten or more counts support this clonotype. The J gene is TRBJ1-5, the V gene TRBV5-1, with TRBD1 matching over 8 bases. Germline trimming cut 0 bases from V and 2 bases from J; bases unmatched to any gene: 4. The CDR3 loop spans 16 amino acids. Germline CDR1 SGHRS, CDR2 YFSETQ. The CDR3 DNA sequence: TGCGCCAGCAGCTTGGGACCGGGACAGGGCAATCAGCCCCAGCATTTT. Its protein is CASSLGPGQGNQPQHF.

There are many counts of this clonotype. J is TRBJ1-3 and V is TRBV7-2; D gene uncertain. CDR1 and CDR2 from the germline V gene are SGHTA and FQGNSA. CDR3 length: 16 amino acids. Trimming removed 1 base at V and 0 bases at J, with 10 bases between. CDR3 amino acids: CASSLVFQASGNTIYF. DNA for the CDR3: TGTGCCAGCAGCTTAGTTTTCCAGGCCTCTGGAAACACCATATATTTT.

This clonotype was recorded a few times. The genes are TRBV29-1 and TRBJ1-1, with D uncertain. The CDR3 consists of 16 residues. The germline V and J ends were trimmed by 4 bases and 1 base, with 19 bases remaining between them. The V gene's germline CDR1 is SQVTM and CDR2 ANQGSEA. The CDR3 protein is CSVVGRTHGRNTEAFF. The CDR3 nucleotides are TGCAGCGTTGTCGGAAGAACCCACGGGCGGAACACTGAAGCTTTCTTT.

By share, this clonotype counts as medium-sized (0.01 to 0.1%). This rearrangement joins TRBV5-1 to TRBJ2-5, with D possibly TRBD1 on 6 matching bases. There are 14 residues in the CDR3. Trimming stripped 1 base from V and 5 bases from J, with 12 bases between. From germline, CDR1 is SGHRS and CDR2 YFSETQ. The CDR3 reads CASSLLGAGETQYF. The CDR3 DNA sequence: TGCGCCAGCAGCTTGTTGGGGGCCGGGGAGACCCAGTACTTC.

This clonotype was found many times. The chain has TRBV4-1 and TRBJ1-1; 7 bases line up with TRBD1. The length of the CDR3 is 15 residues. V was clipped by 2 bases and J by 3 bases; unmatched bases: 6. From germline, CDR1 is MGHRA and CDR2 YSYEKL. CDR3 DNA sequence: TGCGCCAGCAGCCAACCGACAGGGATCGACACTGAAGCTTTCTTT. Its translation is CASSQPTGIDTEAFF.

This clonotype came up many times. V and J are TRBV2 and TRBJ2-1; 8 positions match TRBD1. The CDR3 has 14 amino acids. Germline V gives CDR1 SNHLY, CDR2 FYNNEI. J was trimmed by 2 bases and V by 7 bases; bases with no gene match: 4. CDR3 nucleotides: TGTGCCAGCACTGGGGGACAGGCCTACAATGAGCAGTTCTTC. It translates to CASTGGQAYNEQFF.

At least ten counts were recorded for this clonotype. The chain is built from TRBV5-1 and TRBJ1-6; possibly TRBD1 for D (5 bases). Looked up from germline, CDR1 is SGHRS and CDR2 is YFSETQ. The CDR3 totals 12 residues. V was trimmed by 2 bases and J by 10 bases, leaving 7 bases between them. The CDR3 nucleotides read TGCGCCAGCAGCTTACCAGGGTCACCCCTCCACTTT. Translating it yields CASSLPGSPLHF.

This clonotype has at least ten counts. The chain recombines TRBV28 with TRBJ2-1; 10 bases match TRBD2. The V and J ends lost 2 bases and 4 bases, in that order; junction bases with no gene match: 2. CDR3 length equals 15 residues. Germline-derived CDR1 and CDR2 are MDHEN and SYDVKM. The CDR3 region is CASSLPSGGYNEQFF. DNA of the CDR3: TGTGCCAGCAGTTTACCTAGCGGGGGTTACAATGAGCAGTTCTTC.

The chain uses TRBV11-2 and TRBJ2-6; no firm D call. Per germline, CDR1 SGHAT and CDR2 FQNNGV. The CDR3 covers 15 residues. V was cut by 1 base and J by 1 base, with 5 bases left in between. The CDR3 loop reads CASSLVGSGANVLTF. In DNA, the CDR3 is TGTGCCAGCAGCTTAGTCGGGTCTGGGGCCAACGTCCTGACTTTC.

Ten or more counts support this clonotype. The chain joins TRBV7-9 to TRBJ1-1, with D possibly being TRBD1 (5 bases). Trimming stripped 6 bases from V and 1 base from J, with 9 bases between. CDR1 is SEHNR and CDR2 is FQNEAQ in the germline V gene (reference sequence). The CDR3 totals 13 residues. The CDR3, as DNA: TGTGCCAGCAGGCTTCAGGGGAACACTGAAGCTTTCTTT. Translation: CASRLQGNTEAFF.

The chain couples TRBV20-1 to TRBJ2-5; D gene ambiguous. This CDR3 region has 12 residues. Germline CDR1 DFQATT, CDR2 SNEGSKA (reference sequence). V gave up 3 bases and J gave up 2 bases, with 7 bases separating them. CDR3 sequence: CSARRHQETQYF. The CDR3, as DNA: TGCAGTGCTAGGCGTCATCAAGAGACCCAGTACTTC.

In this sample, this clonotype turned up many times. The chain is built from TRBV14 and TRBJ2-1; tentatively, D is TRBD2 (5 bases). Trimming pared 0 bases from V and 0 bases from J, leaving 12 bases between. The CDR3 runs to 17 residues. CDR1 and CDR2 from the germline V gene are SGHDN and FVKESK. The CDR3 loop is CASSQDRGASSYNEQFF. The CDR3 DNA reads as TGTGCCAGCAGCCAAGATCGGGGAGCTAGCTCCTACAATGAGCAGTTCTTC.

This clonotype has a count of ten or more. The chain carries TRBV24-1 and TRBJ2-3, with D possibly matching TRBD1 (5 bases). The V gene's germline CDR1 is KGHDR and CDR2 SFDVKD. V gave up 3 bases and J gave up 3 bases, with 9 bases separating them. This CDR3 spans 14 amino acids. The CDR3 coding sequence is TGTGCCACCAGTGATACGACAGTGACAGATACGCAGTATTTT. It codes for CATSDTTVTDTQYF.

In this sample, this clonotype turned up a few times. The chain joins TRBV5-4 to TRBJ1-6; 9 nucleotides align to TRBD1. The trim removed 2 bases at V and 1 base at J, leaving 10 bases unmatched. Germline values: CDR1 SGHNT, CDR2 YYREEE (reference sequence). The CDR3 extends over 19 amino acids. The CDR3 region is CASSFFIGTGNSYNSPLHF. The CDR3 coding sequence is TGTGCCAGCAGCTTTTTTATCGGGACAGGGAATTCCTATAATTCACCCCTCCACTTT. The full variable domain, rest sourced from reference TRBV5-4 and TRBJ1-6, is ETGVTQSPTHLIKTRGQQVTLRCSSQSGHNTVSWYQQALGQGPQFIFQYYREEENGRGNFPPRFSGLQFPNYSSELNVNALELDDSALYLCASSFFIGTGNSYNSPLHFGNGTRLTVT.

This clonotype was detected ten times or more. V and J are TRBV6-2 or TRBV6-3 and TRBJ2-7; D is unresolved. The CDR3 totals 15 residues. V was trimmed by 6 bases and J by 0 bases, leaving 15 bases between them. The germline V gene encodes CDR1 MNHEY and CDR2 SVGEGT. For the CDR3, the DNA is TGTGCCAGCAGGCCGACTGCGTTATCCTCCTACGAGCAGTACGTC. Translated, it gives CASRPTALSSYEQYV.

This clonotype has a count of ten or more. The CDR3 here is CASSRQGRETEAFF. The CDR3 bases are TGTGCCAGCTCACGACAGGGACGGGAGACTGAAGCTTTCTTT. The chain combines TRBV18 with TRBJ1-1; TRBD1 aligns across 7 bases. From germline, CDR1 is KGHSH and CDR2 LQKENI. The junction had 7 bases not matched to a gene; V was cut back by 4 bases and J by 5 bases. The CDR3 loop spans 14 amino acids. Combining the CDR3 with reference TRBV18 and TRBJ1-1 gives the whole variable domain NAGVMQNPRHLVRRRGQEARLRCSPMKGHSHVYWYRQLPEEGLKFMVYLQKENIIDESGMPKERFSAEFPKEGPSILRIQQVVRGDSAAYFCASSRQGRETEAFFGQGTRLTVV.

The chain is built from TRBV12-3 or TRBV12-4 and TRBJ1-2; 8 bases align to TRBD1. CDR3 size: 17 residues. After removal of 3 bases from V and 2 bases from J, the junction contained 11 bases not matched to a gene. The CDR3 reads CASSFLLYRGKNYGYTF. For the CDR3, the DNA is TGTGCCAGCAGTTTCCTTCTCTACAGGGGGAAGAACTATGGCTACACCTTC.

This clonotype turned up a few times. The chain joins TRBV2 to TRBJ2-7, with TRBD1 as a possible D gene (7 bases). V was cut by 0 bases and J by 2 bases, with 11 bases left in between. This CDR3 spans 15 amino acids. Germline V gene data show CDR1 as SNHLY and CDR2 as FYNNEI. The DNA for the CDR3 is TGTGCCAGCAGTGAAGCGCCAGGGGGGCCCTACGAGCAGTACGTC. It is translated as CASSEAPGGPYEQYV.